These 30 T cell receptor beta chains came from one sample sequenced in a study of technical replicates of blood from several donors. TCRdb's copy holds only in-frame clones and misses some; the assay was immunoSEQ multiplex PCR. Seen here are 70,000 to 95,000 clones, approximately 94% observed once, and the top ten hold around 0.23%. Specimen: T cells isolated from PBMCs. The origin of the receptors is a human donor in good health.

The genes are TRBV6-5 and TRBJ2-3; TRBD2 aligns across 9 bases. This CDR3 has 15 residues. V lost 5 bases and J lost 1; bases outside the gene matches: 4. Germline CDR1 and CDR2: MNHEY and SVGAGI. The CDR3, as DNA: TGTGCCAGCAGTCCCAGACTAGCGGGCACAGATACGCAGTATTTT. Its translation: CASSPRLAGTDTQYF.

The chain links TRBV30 to TRBJ1-1; 8 bases match TRBD1. The germline V gene has CDR1 GTSNPN and CDR2 SVGIG (reference sequence). The CDR3 totals 16 residues. After removal of 5 bases from V and 4 bases from J, the junction contained 15 bases not matched to a gene. DNA for the CDR3: TGTGCCTGGGAAGCCGGGCAGGGGGCATTAGGCACTGAAGCTTTCTTT. It yields the protein CAWEAGQGALGTEAFF. The variable domain in full, with the rest retrieved from reference TRBV30 and TRBJ1-1, is SQTIHQWPATLVQPVGSPLSLECTVEGTSNPNLYWYRQAAGRGLQLLFYSVGIGQISSEVPQNLSASRPQDRQFILSSKKLLLSDSGFYLCAWEAGQGALGTEAFFGQGTRLTVV.

The gene calls are TRBV19 and TRBJ2-5; D is unclear. This CDR3 comprises 14 residues. Trimming took 2 bases from V and 0 from J, leaving 7 bases between them. Looked up from germline, CDR1 is LNHDA and CDR2 is SQIVND (reference sequence). The CDR3 region is CASSIPQNQETQYF. The DNA of the CDR3 is TGTGCCAGTAGTATACCCCAGAACCAAGAGACCCAGTACTTC.

The chain employs TRBV2 and TRBJ2-1; D perhaps matches TRBD1 (5 bases). CDR1 is SNHLY, CDR2 FYNNEI, per germline. V was cut by 7 bases and J by 5 bases, with 9 bases left in between. CDR3 size: 12 residues. The CDR3 loop reads CASTQTDNEQFF. CDR3 in DNA: TGTGCCAGCACTCAGACAGACAATGAGCAGTTCTTC.

V and J are TRBV5-1 and TRBJ2-7; 7 bases map to TRBD1. This CDR3 comprises 12 residues. CDR1 is SGHRS and CDR2 is YFSETQ in the germline V gene. J was trimmed by 6 bases and V by 5 bases; bases with no gene match: 5. The CDR3 coding sequence is TGCGCCAGCAGATTGACAGGGTTCGAGCAGTACTTC. Amino acid sequence: CASRLTGFEQYF.

This chain connects TRBV5-1 to TRBJ2-1, with D maybe TRBD2 (6 bases). The CDR3 is 13 amino acids. The V end lost 3 bases, the J end lost 9 bases, and 13 bases lay between the germline ends. Germline V lookup: CDR1 SGHRS, CDR2 YFSETQ. The CDR3 DNA is TGCGCCAGCAGCTACCGGAGGGAAGGTGAGCAGTTCTTC. It codes for CASSYRREGEQFF.

The count of this clone is one. This chain links TRBV7-6 with TRBJ1-5; possible D gene TRBD1, 6 bases. Looked up from germline, CDR1 is SGHVS and CDR2 is FNYEAQ. The germline V and J ends were trimmed by 5 bases and 4 bases, with 15 bases remaining between them. The CDR3 runs 15 residues. The DNA for the CDR3 is TGTGCCAGCAGCCCGTCGAGACAGGCGAATCAGCCCCAGCATTTT. It encodes CASSPSRQANQPQHF.

This chain uses TRBV7-2 with TRBJ2-1; D gene unclear. Trimming removed 2 bases at V and 2 bases at J, with 10 bases between. The V gene's germline CDR1 is SGHTA and CDR2 FQGNSA. The CDR3 has 15 amino acids. The CDR3 DNA follows: TGTGCCAGCAGCTTAAACAAACCAACCTACAATGAGCAGTTCTTC. It is translated as CASSLNKPTYNEQFF.

This clone was counted once. This chain joins TRBV5-1 and TRBJ2-5, with 8 bases identical to TRBD1. The CDR3 has 13 residues. Germline V gene data show CDR1 as SGHRS and CDR2 as YFSETQ. V lost 5 bases to trimming and J lost 3 bases; unmatched junction nucleotides: 3. CDR3 sequence reads: CASSRQGKETQYF. The CDR3 DNA sequence: TGCGCCAGCAGTAGACAGGGGAAAGAGACCCAGTACTTC.

This sequence joins TRBV5-1 and TRBJ1-1, with 12 bases identical to TRBD1. The V segment lost 3 bases and the J segment 6 bases; nucleotides outside the gene matches: 15. Germline values: CDR1 SGHRS, CDR2 YFSETQ. The CDR3 spans 18 residues. The CDR3 reads CASSSPPGQGAVGAEAFF. CDR3 DNA: TGCGCCAGCAGCTCACCACCGGGACAGGGGGCGGTGGGAGCTGAAGCTTTCTTT.

The rearrangement links TRBV4-1 to TRBJ2-7; 9 nucleotides align to TRBD2. Germline V CDR1 and CDR2: MGHRA, YSYEKL. V trimming: 1 base; J trimming: 3 bases; junction bases outside the gene matches: 10. The CDR3 runs to 17 residues. For the CDR3, the DNA is TGCGCCAGCAGCCAAGTGCGTCCGAGCGGGAGGTTCTACGAGCAGTACTTC. Its translation: CASSQVRPSGRFYEQYF.

This clone appeared once. This rearrangement joins TRBV30 to TRBJ1-5; 8 positions agree with TRBD1. Germline V lookup: CDR1 GTSNPN, CDR2 SVGIG (reference sequence). This CDR3 is built from 18 residues. V was pared by 4 bases and J by 2 bases, with 16 bases of the junction left unmatched. CDR3 sequence (DNA): TGTGCCTGGACTGCAGGGACAGGTAACGTTTGGGGCAATCAGCCCCAGCATTTT. Residues: CAWTAGTGNVWGNQPQHF.

V usage is TRBV27 and J usage is TRBJ1-2; 8 bases line up with TRBD1. Germline V CDR1 and CDR2: MNHEY, SMNVEV (reference sequence). This CDR3 region has 14 residues. V gave up 5 bases and J gave up 4 bases; unmatched junction bases: 6. CDR3 bases: TGTGCCAGCAGTCAGGACAGGGTCGGCTATGGCTACACCTTC. Protein: CASSQDRVGYGYTF.

A few counts support this clone. The chain joins TRBV6-1 to TRBJ1-5; D ambiguous. The CDR3 is 12 amino acids. The V end lost 2 bases, the J end lost 9 bases, and 8 bases lay between the germline ends. The germline V gene encodes CDR1 MNHNS and CDR2 SASEGT. This CDR3 reads CASSESTRPQHF. Here the CDR3 DNA reads TGTGCCAGCAGTGAAAGTACGAGGCCCCAGCATTTT.

The chain links TRBV6-6 to TRBJ2-2; the D gene is possibly TRBD1 (6 bases). V lost 5 bases and J lost 1, with 11 bases in between. The CDR3 covers 15 residues. The V gene's germline CDR1 is MNHNY and CDR2 SVGAGI (reference sequence). DNA of the CDR3: TGTGCCAGCAGTAACAGGGCGGTGAACACCGGGGAGCTGTTTTTT. This gives the protein CASSNRAVNTGELFF.

This clone was recorded only once. The chain combines TRBV11-3 with TRBJ1-3; 9 nucleotides match TRBD1. Trimming took 5 bases from V and 3 from J; bases not matched to a gene: 5. The CDR3 loop spans 15 amino acids. CDR1 and CDR2 from the germline V gene are SGHNT and YENEEA. CDR3 protein: CASSHTGGDGNTIYF. The CDR3 DNA sequence: TGTGCCAGCAGCCATACAGGGGGCGATGGAAACACCATATATTTT.

This clone was detected only once. The CDR3 coding sequence is TGCAGTGCTGCGGAGGCGGAAAAACTGTTTTTT. This encodes CSAAEAEKLFF. The V call is TRBV20-1, the J call TRBJ1-4; D is unresolved. Germline V lookup: CDR1 DFQATT, CDR2 SNEGSKA (reference sequence). Trimming pared 5 bases from V and 8 bases from J, leaving 9 bases between. CDR3 size: 11 residues.

In this sample, this clone turned up a few times. V is TRBV6-5 and J is TRBJ2-7, with 11 bases aligning to TRBD1. Germline CDR1 MNHEY, CDR2 SVGAGI. There are 15 residues in the CDR3. V lost 4 bases, J lost 0 bases, and 2 bases stayed unmatched. The CDR3 DNA follows: TGTGCCAGCAGTTTCGGGACAGGGGGCTCCTACGAGCAGTACTTC. Protein sequence: CASSFGTGGSYEQYF.

The J gene is TRBJ2-1, the V gene TRBV7-9; D gene ambiguous. V lost 1 base and J lost 7, with 8 bases in between. The CDR3 runs 13 residues. Germline values: CDR1 SEHNR, CDR2 FQNEAQ (reference sequence). This CDR3 is CASSLGLANEQFF. The DNA for the CDR3 is TGTGCCAGCAGCTTAGGACTGGCTAATGAGCAGTTCTTC.

V gene TRBV2 combines with J gene TRBJ2-7; 8 bases are shared with TRBD2. The junction had 4 bases not matched to a gene; V was cut back by 6 bases and J by 0 bases. CDR1 SNHLY and CDR2 FYNNEI come from the germline V gene. The CDR3 length is 14 residues. As DNA, the CDR3 is TGTGCCAGCAGATTGAGCGGGAGCTCCTACGAGCAGTACTTC. Residues: CASRLSGSSYEQYF.

This chain joins TRBV6-5 and TRBJ1-1; D is undetermined. The length of the CDR3 is 13 residues. CDR1 is MNHEY and CDR2 is SVGAGI in the germline V gene. Trimming removed 8 bases at V and 5 bases at J, with 15 bases between. CDR3 bases: TGTGCCAGCGGTCGCTCGAGTGAAACTGAAGCTTTCTTT. Residues: CASGRSSETEAFF.

This clone has only one observation. The chain carries TRBV18 and TRBJ1-2; TRBD1 agrees at 8 bases. The CDR3 covers 14 residues. CDR1 is KGHSH, CDR2 LQKENI, per germline. J lost 1 base, V lost 3 bases, and 1 base had no gene match. The CDR3 here is CASSPDRGNYGYTF. The CDR3 DNA sequence: TGTGCCAGCTCACCCGACAGGGGTAACTATGGCTACACCTTC.

The genes are TRBV28 and TRBJ2-7; 16 bases match TRBD2. The CDR3 sequence is 17 residues long. CDR1 is MDHEN, CDR2 SYDVKM, per germline. V shed 5 bases and J 1 base; nucleotides not matched to a gene: 5. CDR3: CASSPGLAGGRSYEQYF. The CDR3, as DNA: TGTGCCAGCAGTCCGGGACTAGCGGGAGGGAGGTCCTACGAGCAGTACTTC.

This chain links TRBV6-1 with TRBJ1-5; TRBD1 is a possible D gene (5 bases). CDR3 length: 14 residues. V shed 4 bases and J shed 3 bases, with 10 bases lying between them. Germline loops: CDR1 MNHNS, CDR2 SASEGT. The chain's CDR3 is CASSGQGYNQPQHF. The CDR3 DNA reads TGTGCCAGCAGTGGGCAGGGCTACAATCAGCCCCAGCATTTT.

The CDR3 sequence: CASSFQGAGETQYF. The DNA of the CDR3 is TGTGCCAGCAGCTTCCAGGGGGCTGGAGAGACCCAGTACTTC. This chain links TRBV7-4 with TRBJ2-5, with TRBD1 matching 8 bases. The CDR3 consists of 14 residues. Germline-derived CDR1 and CDR2 are SGHVT and SQSDAQ. The V gene end was trimmed by 3 bases and the J gene end by 4 bases; junction bases not matched to a gene: 4.

The rearrangement uses TRBV7-9 and TRBJ2-1; 7 bases line up with TRBD1. Germline loops: CDR1 SEHNR, CDR2 FQNEAQ (reference sequence). With 5 bases clipped from V and 8 bases from J, the junction kept 18 bases outside the gene matches. The length of the CDR3 is 17 residues. The CDR3 here is CASSNLGGQRSFDEQFF. CDR3 nucleotides: TGTGCCAGCAGCAACCTAGGGGGACAGAGGTCGTTCGATGAGCAGTTCTTC.

This clone was seen once. The V call is TRBV4-2, the J call TRBJ1-4, with D possibly being TRBD1 (6 bases). Between the trimmed V and J ends, which lost 6 bases and 3 bases, there was a span of 14 bases. This CDR3 region has 15 residues. Looked up from germline, CDR1 is LGHNA and CDR2 is YNFKEQ. The CDR3 reads CASSSAGTSNEKLFF. In DNA, the CDR3 is TGTGCCAGCAGTTCCGCCGGGACATCTAATGAAAAACTGTTTTTT.

The J gene is TRBJ2-7, the V gene TRBV18; 9 bases line up with TRBD1. The V and J ends lost 0 bases and 4 bases, in that order; junction bases with no gene match: 10. Germline V gene lookup returns CDR1 KGHSH and CDR2 LQKENI. The CDR3 is 17 residues long. In DNA, the CDR3 is TGTGCCAGCTCACCACCATCCGCCGGGACAGGGCGGTACGAGCAGTACTTC. This encodes CASSPPSAGTGRYEQYF.

The rearrangement links TRBV5-5 to TRBJ2-7, with TRBD2 identical over 8 bases. With 4 bases clipped from V and 3 bases from J, the junction kept 12 bases outside the gene matches. Germline V lookup: CDR1 SGHKS, CDR2 YYEKEE (reference sequence). The length of the CDR3 is 16 residues. CDR3 nucleotide sequence: TGTGCCAGCAGCGACCGGGGCCCGAGCGGGAGCTACGAGCAGTACTTC. Amino acid sequence: CASSDRGPSGSYEQYF.

J is TRBJ2-7 and V is TRBV7-8; 9 positions match TRBD1. The CDR3 consists of 13 residues. Germline lookup yields CDR1 SGHVS and CDR2 FQNEAQ. The J segment lost 2 bases and the V segment lost 8 bases, leaving 4 bases of the junction unmatched. Here the CDR3 reads CASVRDRAYEQYF. The CDR3 DNA sequence: TGTGCCAGCGTCCGGGACAGGGCCTACGAGCAGTACTTC.